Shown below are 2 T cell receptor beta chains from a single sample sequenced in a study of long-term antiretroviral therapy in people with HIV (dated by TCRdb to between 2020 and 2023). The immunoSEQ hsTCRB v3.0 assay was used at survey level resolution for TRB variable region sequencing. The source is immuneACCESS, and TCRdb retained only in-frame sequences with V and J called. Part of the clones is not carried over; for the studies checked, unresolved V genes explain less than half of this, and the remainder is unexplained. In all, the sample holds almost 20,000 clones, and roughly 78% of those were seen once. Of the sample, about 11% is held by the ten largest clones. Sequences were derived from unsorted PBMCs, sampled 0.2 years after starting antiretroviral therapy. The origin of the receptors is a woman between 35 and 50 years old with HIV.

Written as DNA, the CDR3 is TGTGCCAGCTCACCCGGGACCACTTACGAGCAGTACTTC. Its translation is CASSPGTTYEQYF. The rearrangement uses TRBV18 and TRBJ2-7, with D perhaps TRBD1 or TRBD2 (5 bases each). Looked up from germline, CDR1 is KGHSH and CDR2 is LQKENI. This CDR3 spans 13 amino acids. Trimming pared 3 bases from V and 4 bases from J, leaving 10 bases between.

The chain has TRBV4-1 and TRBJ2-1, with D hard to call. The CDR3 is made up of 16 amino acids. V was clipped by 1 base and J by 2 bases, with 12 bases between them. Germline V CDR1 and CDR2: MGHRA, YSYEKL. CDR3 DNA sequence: TGCGCCAGCAGCCAAGTTACCCTAGGGCCCTACAATGAGCAGTTCTTC. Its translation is CASSQVTLGPYNEQFF.